A selection of T cell receptor beta chains follows, all from one sample in a study of OX40 agonist ivuxolimab in advanced cancers. Produced via immunoSEQ multiplex PCR; TCRdb's table is partial and in-frame only. Of about 41,000 clones in the sample, approximately 82% were seen once. The specimen was CD4+ or CD8+ T cells sorted from blood, collected in a trial of the OX40 agonist ivuxolimab. The receptor source for this set is an adult with an advanced solid tumor such as melanoma, head and neck, liver or kidney cancer. CDR3s include the opening cysteine and the closing phenylalanine or tryptophan. Each record gives: J gene, clone size, V gene, D gene, CDR3 DNA, CDR3 protein. A D gene is named only where the DNA matches it firmly. Some rows mark clone size as missing; the rest say once, few, many or name a class of expanded clone.

j_gene: TRBJ1-2
abundance: .
v_gene: TRBV19
d_gene: .
CDR3nt: TGTGCCAGTAGTATAGACAGCCTCTATGGCTACACCTTC
CDR3aa: CASSIDSLYGYTF

j_gene: TRBJ2-7
abundance: .
v_gene: TRBV4-1
d_gene: .
CDR3nt: TGCGCCAGCAGCCAAGAGAGAAGCGGCCACGAGCAGTACTTC
CDR3aa: CASSQERSGHEQYF

j_gene: TRBJ2-3
abundance: .
v_gene: TRBV7-6
d_gene: .
CDR3nt: TGTGCCAGCAGCTTAGCGCGAGGGGGGGAATCAGATACGCAGTATTTT
CDR3aa: CASSLARGGESDTQYF

j_gene: TRBJ2-1
abundance: .
v_gene: TRBV29-1
d_gene: TRBD2
CDR3nt: TGCAGCGTTGGGACTAGCTCGGATGAGCAGTTCTTC
CDR3aa: CSVGTSSDEQFF

j_gene: TRBJ2-2
abundance: .
v_gene: TRBV18
d_gene: .
CDR3nt: TGTGCCAGCTCACCAAGACAGTTTAGGGACACCGGGGAGCTGTTTTTT
CDR3aa: CASSPRQFRDTGELFF

j_gene: TRBJ2-5
abundance: .
v_gene: TRBV19
d_gene: TRBD1
CDR3nt: TGTGCCAGTAAGAGCGACAGGGGGAGAGAGACCCAGTACTTC
CDR3aa: CASKSDRGRETQYF

j_gene: TRBJ1-1
abundance: .
v_gene: TRBV18
d_gene: TRBD1
CDR3nt: TGTGCCAGCTCACCACGACAGGGAGGGTTTGAAGCTTTCTTT
CDR3aa: CASSPRQGGFEAFF

j_gene: TRBJ1-1
abundance: .
v_gene: TRBV27
d_gene: TRBD1
CDR3nt: TGTGCCAGCAGTTTTCGACAGGGAATGAACACTGAAGCTTTCTTT
CDR3aa: CASSFRQGMNTEAFF

j_gene: TRBJ1-3
abundance: .
v_gene: TRBV6-5
d_gene: .
CDR3nt: TGTGCCAGCAGTTACAGGGAAGGGGGAAACACCATATATTTT
CDR3aa: CASSYREGGNTIYF

j_gene: TRBJ2-4
abundance: few
v_gene: TRBV30
d_gene: .
CDR3nt: TGTGCCTGGAGTAAGGGGTTAATGGCCAAAAACATTCAGTACTTC
CDR3aa: CAWSKGLMAKNIQYF

j_gene: TRBJ2-2
abundance: .
v_gene: TRBV11-2
d_gene: .
CDR3nt: TGTGCCAGCAGCTTTTTGACCGGGGAGCTGTTTTTT
CDR3aa: CASSFLTGELFF

j_gene: TRBJ2-1
abundance: .
v_gene: TRBV7-2
d_gene: TRBD2
CDR3nt: TGTGCCAGCAGCTTAGCGGGAGCGGGGGTACCCTACAATGAGCAGTTCTTC
CDR3aa: CASSLAGAGVPYNEQFF

j_gene: TRBJ2-2
abundance: .
v_gene: TRBV6-5
d_gene: .
CDR3nt: TGTGCCAGCAGTTACAGGGCAGGGGTGGGGACCGGGGAGCTGTTTTTT
CDR3aa: CASSYRAGVGTGELFF

j_gene: TRBJ1-5
abundance: .
v_gene: TRBV23-1
d_gene: .
CDR3nt: TGCGCCAGCAGTCAATCCGGGGCGGTAATTAGCAATCAGCCCCAGCATTTT
CDR3aa: CASSQSGAVISNQPQHF

j_gene: TRBJ1-5
abundance: .
v_gene: TRBV7-9
d_gene: .
CDR3nt: TGTGCCAGCAGCTTAGGGCAGGGGAATCAGCCCCAGCATTTT
CDR3aa: CASSLGQGNQPQHF

j_gene: TRBJ1-2
abundance: .
v_gene: TRBV9
d_gene: .
CDR3nt: TGTGCCAGCAGCGTCGGGTCCCTGAACTATGGCTACACCTTC
CDR3aa: CASSVGSLNYGYTF

j_gene: TRBJ2-3
abundance: .
v_gene: TRBV5-6
d_gene: .
CDR3nt: TGTGCCAGCAGCTTCGGATACGATACGCAGTATTTT
CDR3aa: CASSFGYDTQYF

j_gene: TRBJ2-7
abundance: .
v_gene: TRBV5-1
d_gene: TRBD2
CDR3nt: TGCGCCAGCAGCTCCGCGGGAGGTCTCTACGAGCAGTACTTC
CDR3aa: CASSSAGGLYEQYF

j_gene: TRBJ2-7
abundance: .
v_gene: TRBV10-3
d_gene: TRBD1
CDR3nt: TGTGCCATCAGTGAGTCGAGACAGGGGACCCACGAGCAGTACTTC
CDR3aa: CAISESRQGTHEQYF

j_gene: TRBJ2-7
abundance: .
v_gene: TRBV5-8
d_gene: .
CDR3nt: TGTGCCAGCAGCACCGAACGGCAGTACTTC
CDR3aa: CASSTERQYF

j_gene: TRBJ2-7
abundance: .
v_gene: TRBV4-1
d_gene: .
CDR3nt: TGCGCCAGCAGCCAAGTTCCTCACACCTACGAGCAGTACTTC
CDR3aa: CASSQVPHTYEQYF

j_gene: TRBJ2-7
abundance: .
v_gene: TRBV6-1
d_gene: TRBD2
CDR3nt: TGTGCCAGCAGTGAAGTAAAGCGGGAGGGGGTCGAGCAGTACTTC
CDR3aa: CASSEVKREGVEQYF

j_gene: TRBJ1-5
abundance: .
v_gene: TRBV7-2
d_gene: .
CDR3nt: TGTGCCAGCAGCTTACCGGATAGCAATCAGCCCCAGCATTTT
CDR3aa: CASSLPDSNQPQHF

j_gene: TRBJ1-5
abundance: once
v_gene: TRBV6-1
d_gene: TRBD1
CDR3nt: TGTGCCAGCAGTCGGGACAGCGGCAATCAGCCCCAGCATTTT
CDR3aa: CASSRDSGNQPQHF

j_gene: TRBJ2-3
abundance: once
v_gene: TRBV5-8
d_gene: TRBD1
CDR3nt: TGTGCCAGCAGCTTGCGGGACAGGACCCTTACGCAGTATTTT
CDR3aa: CASSLRDRTLTQYF

j_gene: TRBJ2-1
abundance: .
v_gene: TRBV9
d_gene: .
CDR3nt: TGTGCCAGCAGCGTAGGAGGGGGAGTGGCGCAATATGAGCAGTTCTTC
CDR3aa: CASSVGGGVAQYEQFF

j_gene: TRBJ1-4
abundance: .
v_gene: TRBV30
d_gene: .
CDR3nt: TGTGCCTGGACCTCCGGCAGGGCAGGTGAAAAACTGTTTTTT
CDR3aa: CAWTSGRAGEKLFF

j_gene: TRBJ2-7
abundance: .
v_gene: TRBV7-3
d_gene: .
CDR3nt: TGTGCCAGCAGCTTAGGTACAGGAATCGACGAGCAGTACTTC
CDR3aa: CASSLGTGIDEQYF

j_gene: TRBJ2-7
abundance: few
v_gene: TRBV19
d_gene: TRBD1
CDR3nt: TGTGCCAGTAGTACCCGCGACAGGGGGGCCCCCTACGAGCAGTACTTC
CDR3aa: CASSTRDRGAPYEQYF

j_gene: TRBJ2-1
abundance: .
v_gene: TRBV5-4
d_gene: TRBD2
CDR3nt: TGTGCCAGCCGCAGCGGGGGGGCGGCGGATGAGCAGTTCTTC
CDR3aa: CASRSGGAADEQFF

j_gene: TRBJ1-2
abundance: few
v_gene: TRBV10-1
d_gene: .
CDR3nt: TGCGCCAGCTCCCCCGGGACATCAAGGGATGGCTACACCTTC
CDR3aa: CASSPGTSRDGYTF

j_gene: TRBJ2-2
abundance: .
v_gene: TRBV5-5
d_gene: TRBD2
CDR3nt: TGTGCCAGCAGCTCACTAGCGGGGGGGAGCACCGGGGAGCTGTTTTTT
CDR3aa: CASSSLAGGSTGELFF

j_gene: TRBJ2-7
abundance: .
v_gene: TRBV5-6
d_gene: .
CDR3nt: TGTGCCAGCAATCGTCCGGGGGTGCCCTACGAGCAGTACTTC
CDR3aa: CASNRPGVPYEQYF

j_gene: TRBJ1-2
abundance: .
v_gene: TRBV11-2
d_gene: .
CDR3nt: TGTGCCAGCAGCTTAAATAGGGGCTATGGCTACACCTTC
CDR3aa: CASSLNRGYGYTF

j_gene: TRBJ2-1
abundance: few
v_gene: TRBV11-3
d_gene: .
CDR3nt: TGTGCCAGCAGCCTCTCTACAGGGCACAATGAGCAGTTCTTC
CDR3aa: CASSLSTGHNEQFF

j_gene: TRBJ1-2
abundance: .
v_gene: TRBV19
d_gene: .
CDR3nt: TGTGCCAGTAGTCCCAGTATAAACTATGGCTACACCTTC
CDR3aa: CASSPSINYGYTF

j_gene: TRBJ1-6
abundance: .
v_gene: TRBV5-4
d_gene: TRBD1
CDR3nt: TGCGCCAGCAGCCAAGATTACAGGGGGAATTCACCCCTCCACTTT
CDR3aa: CASSQDYRGNSPLHF

j_gene: TRBJ2-1
abundance: .
v_gene: TRBV6-5
d_gene: TRBD2
CDR3nt: TGTGCCAGCAGCCCCAGCGGGGGGGAAAATGAGCAGTTCTTC
CDR3aa: CASSPSGGENEQFF